This passage covers 27 T cell receptor beta chains from one sample sequenced in a study of post-analysis software for immune sequencing data. Overall study findings and caveats: TRBV5-6, TRBV5-1 and TRBV20-1 belonged to a set of roughly five TRBV segments that were more frequent in patients than controls.

Unique molecular identifiers featured in each of the TCR beta cDNA libraries. TCRdb processed the PCR reads anew with MiXCR; each CDR3 protein has one entry. Of about 770,000 distinct CDR3 sequences listed, under 60% are singletons. Their recognized antigens are unknown. Sequences were obtained from blood. The receptors here all came from a girl aged 10-17 years with multiple sclerosis.

Here the CDR3 reads CASRPTGVRNTEAFF. The CDR3 nucleotides are TGTGCCAGCAGACCGACAGGGGTCCGGAACACTGAAGCTTTCTTT. The chain couples TRBV12-3 or TRBV12-4 to TRBJ1-1; 8 nucleotides agree with TRBD1. The junction had 7 bases not matched to a gene; V was cut back by 6 bases and J by 1 base. The CDR3 totals 15 residues.

In its sample, this clonotype was seen a few times. This chain connects TRBV6-2 or TRBV6-3 to TRBJ2-1; 7 bases align to TRBD2. Looked up from germline, CDR1 is MNHEY and CDR2 is SVGEGT. V shed 2 bases and J 2 bases; nucleotides not matched to a gene: 15. The CDR3 sequence is 19 residues long. In DNA, the CDR3 is TGTGCCAGCAGTTACCTTGTGACTAGCTGTCTTCGGACCTACAATGAGCAGTTCTTC. Its protein is CASSYLVTSCLRTYNEQFF.

The chain uses TRBV5-1 and TRBJ2-7, with D hard to call. Germline assignment: CDR1 SGHRS and CDR2 YFSETQ. With 0 bases removed from V and 7 bases from J, the gap between germline ends came to 11 bases. This CDR3 spans 13 amino acids. This chain's CDR3 is CASSLVARREQYF. In nucleotides, the CDR3 is TGCGCCAGCAGCTTGGTGGCCCGTCGGGAGCAGTACTTC.

V and J are TRBV21-1 and TRBJ1-4; whether TRBD1, the table's D call, matches the DNA was not checked. TRBV21-1 is described as a pseudogene. The CDR3 is 17 residues long. The CDR3 reads CAGSKDLWRDREGKLFF. The CDR3 coding sequence is TGTGCCGGCAGCAAAGACCTCTGGCGGGACAGGGAAGGAAAACTGTTTTTT.

This clonotype has a handful of counts. CDR3 bases: TGTGCCAGCAGTCCCCGGCGGGGTCGCACAGATACGCAGTATTTT. Translating it yields CASSPRRGRTDTQYF. The chain employs TRBV12-3 or TRBV12-4 and TRBJ2-3, with D tentatively TRBD2 (6 bases). There are 15 residues in the CDR3. Trimming left V 5 bases short and J 1 base short, with 13 bases between.

This chain uses TRBV2 with TRBJ2-4, with 7 bases fitting TRBD1. The J call could be wrong; TRBJ2-5 is a better fit for the DNA end. The V gene's germline CDR1 is SNHLY and CDR2 FYNNEI. The CDR3 consists of 14 residues. CDR3 region: CASSPGQKQETQYF. The CDR3 DNA reads TGTGCCAGCAGTCCGGGACAGAAACAAGAGACCCAGTACTTC.

The rearrangement links TRBV11-1 to TRBJ2-5; 8 positions agree with TRBD2. Per germline, CDR1 SGHAT and CDR2 FQDESV (reference sequence). V gave up 3 bases and J gave up 5 bases; unmatched junction bases: 8. CDR3 size: 15 residues. CDR3 residues: CASSLTSGRMETQYF. The CDR3 DNA is TGTGCCAGCAGCTTGACCAGCGGGAGAATGGAGACCCAGTACTTC.

The rearrangement links TRBV6-2 or TRBV6-3 to TRBJ1-5, with 8 nucleotides matching TRBD1. V gave up 4 bases and J gave up 2 bases; unmatched junction bases: 7. The germline V gene has CDR1 MNHEY and CDR2 SVGEGT. The CDR3 covers 16 residues. This chain's CDR3 is CASSLLLTGGNQPQHF. CDR3 nucleotide sequence: TGTGCCAGCAGTTTACTACTGACAGGGGGCAATCAGCCCCAGCATTTT.

As for this clonotype: Mismatch with germline at one junction end may stem from a read error. The genes are TRBV27 and TRBJ1-5, with D possibly TRBD1 on 5 matching bases. The CDR3 is 17 amino acids. Germline V gives CDR1 MNHEY, CDR2 SMNVEV (reference sequence). The chain's CDR3 is CASKPTTGAYSNQPQHF. CDR3 DNA sequence: TGTGCTAGCAAACCCACCACAGGCGCTTATAGCAATCAGCCCCAGCATTTT.

The V call is TRBV12-3 or TRBV12-4, the J call TRBJ2-7; 9 bases are a match to TRBD2. The junction had 8 bases not matched to a gene; V was cut back by 5 bases and J by 0 bases. The CDR3 runs 16 residues. The CDR3 spells CASSPSSGRASYEQYF. In DNA form, the CDR3 reads TGTGCCAGCAGTCCCAGTAGCGGGAGAGCCTCCTACGAGCAGTACTTC.

The chain carries TRBV6-2 or TRBV6-3 and TRBJ2-7; D perhaps matches TRBD1 (7 bases). V gave up 8 bases and J gave up 1 base, with 21 bases separating them. This CDR3 is 16 amino acids long. In germline, CDR1 is MNHEY, CDR2 SVGEGT. The CDR3 loop is CASFPQGGSASYEQYF. The DNA for the CDR3 is TGTGCCAGCTTTCCCCAGGGGGGAAGCGCATCCTACGAGCAGTACTTC.

With regard to this clonotype: The junction departs from germline at one end; a sequencing error may be responsible. This chain connects TRBV15 to TRBJ2-7; 9 bases fit TRBD1. CDR1 and CDR2 from the germline V gene are LNHNV and YYDKDF (reference sequence). The CDR3 has 16 residues. The CDR3 DNA sequence: TGTGCCGCCAGCAGGGGATACCGGGACAGGGAGGACGAGCAGTACTTC. Its protein is CAASRGYRDREDEQYF.

The rearrangement links TRBV10-1 to TRBJ2-5, with 13 bases aligning to TRBD2. Per germline, CDR1 WNHNN and CDR2 SYGVQD (reference sequence). V lost 3 bases and J lost 1; bases outside the gene matches: 5. This CDR3 is 17 amino acids long. The CDR3 loop reads CASSDPGLAGTQETQYF. For the CDR3, the DNA is TGCGCCAGCAGTGACCCGGGACTAGCGGGAACCCAAGAGACCCAGTACTTC.

This clonotype showed up just a few times. Here the CDR3 reads CATRMDWGGDEQYF. CDR3 in DNA: TGTGCCACCAGAATGGACTGGGGTGGGGACGAGCAGTACTTC. The chain joins TRBV15 to TRBJ2-7; D may be TRBD2 (5 bases). CDR1 is LNHNV and CDR2 is YYDKDF in the germline V gene (reference sequence). The length of the CDR3 is 14 residues. Trimming stripped 6 bases from V and 5 bases from J, with 17 bases between.

This chain joins TRBV29-1 and TRBJ2-1, with TRBD1 matching 10 bases. J was trimmed by 3 bases and V by 5 bases; bases with no gene match: 1. This CDR3 has 13 residues. Germline V lookup: CDR1 SQVTM, CDR2 ANQGSEA. CDR3 sequence reads: CSVRDRGYNEQFF. The CDR3 DNA sequence: TGCAGCGTTCGGGACAGGGGCTACAATGAGCAGTTCTTC.

The chain couples TRBV29-1 to TRBJ2-4, with 8 bases aligning to TRBD2. CDR3 length: 16 amino acids. Per the germline V gene, CDR1 is SQVTM and CDR2 is ANQGSEA. The trim removed 4 bases at V and 0 bases at J, leaving 8 bases unmatched. This CDR3 is CSVVWLAGLAKNIQYF. The CDR3 nucleotides are TGCAGCGTTGTTTGGCTAGCGGGCCTAGCCAAAAACATTCAGTACTTC.

The chain links TRBV6-6 to TRBJ1-5, with 7 bases that match TRBD1. This CDR3 is 14 amino acids long. Germline CDR1 and CDR2: MNHNY and SVGAGI (reference sequence). The trim removed 5 bases at V and 0 bases at J, leaving 1 base unmatched. CDR3 amino acids: CASSHRGSNQPQHF. Here the CDR3 DNA reads TGTGCCAGCAGTCACAGGGGTAGCAATCAGCCCCAGCATTTT.

The table lists this clonotype with a few counts. The J gene is TRBJ2-3, the V gene TRBV6-5; a possible D gene is TRBD2 (6 bases). CDR1 is MNHEY, CDR2 SVGAGI, per germline. V was clipped by 6 bases and J by 1 base, with 17 bases between them. The CDR3 runs to 16 residues. CDR3 region: CASRRLVPWGTDTQYF. DNA for the CDR3: TGTGCCAGCAGACGACTAGTCCCCTGGGGCACAGATACGCAGTATTTT.

This clonotype has more than one count but fewer than ten. The rearrangement joins TRBV20-1 to TRBJ2-1; 7 nucleotides match TRBD2. This CDR3 is 17 amino acids long. Looked up from germline, CDR1 is DFQATT and CDR2 is SNEGSKA (reference sequence). After removal of 1 base from V and 4 bases from J, the junction contained 13 bases not matched to a gene. Here the CDR3 DNA reads TGCAGTGCTAGAGGGTCCGGGAATCTAGCGGTATACAATGAGCAGTTCTTC. It codes for CSARGSGNLAVYNEQFF.

This chain links TRBV11-2 with TRBJ2-1; 8 bases fit TRBD1. Germline CDR1 and CDR2: SGHAT and FQNNGV. V was pared by 1 base and J by 1 base, with 3 bases of the junction left unmatched. The CDR3 sequence is 16 residues long. DNA for the CDR3: TGTGCCAGCAGCTTAGGCAACAGGGGGTCCTACAATGAGCAGTTCTTC. Its translation: CASSLGNRGSYNEQFF.

This clonotype has only one observation. The rearrangement uses TRBV5-5 and TRBJ1-5; D is perhaps TRBD1 (6 bases). This CDR3 contains 20 residues. The germline gives CDR1 SGHKS, CDR2 YYEKEE (reference sequence). V lost 0 bases, J lost 0 bases, and 22 bases lay in between. CDR3 DNA sequence: TGTGCCAGCAGCTTGGGGGGGGGCGGCCGCGTATTCTATAGCAATCAGCCCCAGCATTTT. Protein product: CASSLGGGGRVFYSNQPQHF. Combining the CDR3 with reference TRBV5-5 and TRBJ1-5 gives the whole variable domain DAGVTQSPTHLIKTRGQQVTLRCSPISGHKSVSWYQQVLGQGPQFIFQYYEKEERGRGNFPDRFSARQFPNYSSELNVNALLLGDSALYLCASSLGGGGRVFYSNQPQHFGDGTRLSIL.

The rearrangement links TRBV6-1 to TRBJ2-3; D may be TRBD2 (5 bases). V was clipped by 7 bases and J by 1 base, with 21 bases between them. Germline V gene data show CDR1 as MNHNS and CDR2 as SASEGT. The CDR3 runs 17 residues. CDR3 loop: CASTGGAAHTGTDTQYF. In nucleotides, the CDR3 is TGTGCCAGCACCGGAGGCGCTGCCCACACCGGCACAGATACGCAGTATTTT.

The chain links TRBV7-9 to TRBJ2-5, with 7 bases identical to TRBD1. This CDR3 contains 14 residues. V gave up 5 bases and J gave up 5 bases; unmatched junction bases: 8. Germline assignment: CDR1 SEHNR and CDR2 FQNEAQ (reference sequence). The CDR3 region has the DNA TGTGCCAGCAGCCGGACAGGCGGACGGGAGACCCAGTACTTC. It encodes CASSRTGGRETQYF.

This chain joins TRBV5-1 and TRBJ2-5; 12 nucleotides match TRBD2. Looked up from germline, CDR1 is SGHRS and CDR2 is YFSETQ. This CDR3 comprises 18 residues. V was pared by 4 bases and J by 2 bases, with 12 bases of the junction left unmatched. The CDR3: CASSARGLAGGPQETQYF. CDR3 DNA sequence: TGCGCCAGCAGCGCCAGGGGCCTAGCGGGAGGGCCACAAGAGACCCAGTACTTC.

V is TRBV20-1 and J is TRBJ1-5; TRBD1 matches 10 bases. The V and J ends lost 5 bases and 5 bases, in that order; junction bases with no gene match: 9. The CDR3 loop spans 15 amino acids. In germline, CDR1 is DFQATT, CDR2 SNEGSKA (reference sequence). DNA of the CDR3: TGCAGTGCTTCCTGGACAGGGGGAGGGTATCAGCCCCAGCATTTT. Its translation is CSASWTGGGYQPQHF.

The gene calls are TRBV15 and TRBJ2-1; 10 bases map to TRBD2. CDR3 length equals 13 residues. The junction had 3 bases not matched to a gene; V was cut back by 7 bases and J by 6 bases. Germline-derived CDR1 and CDR2 are LNHNV and YYDKDF (reference sequence). The CDR3 is CATMIAGGNEQFF. The CDR3 bases are TGTGCCACCATGATAGCGGGAGGCAATGAGCAGTTCTTC.

J is TRBJ2-7 and V is TRBV10-3; 7 bases line up with TRBD1. V shed 7 bases and J 6 bases; nucleotides not matched to a gene: 12. CDR1 and CDR2 (germline): ENHRY, SYGVKD. The CDR3 sequence is 14 residues long. The CDR3 spells CAINRDSEPSEQYF. For the CDR3, the DNA is TGTGCCATCAACCGGGACAGTGAACCTAGCGAGCAGTACTTC.